These 32 T cell receptor beta chains were all obtained from the same sample, sequenced in a study of blood T cell repertoires in COVID-19. Measured with immunoSEQ multiplex PCR; TCRdb has only the in-frame clones, and not every one. The sample lists fewer than 200,000 clones, over 75% occurring once. Sequences were obtained from PBMCs or T cells enriched from blood (not recorded which). The source of these receptors is a woman between 18 and 30 years old who had recovered from COVID-19.

DNA for the CDR3: TGTGCCAGCAGCCCCGCAACTTGGGCCACCGGGGAGCTGTTTTTT. Encoded protein: CASSPATWATGELFF. The chain employs TRBV14 and TRBJ2-2; D gene uncertain. The ends were cut back, 4 bases at V and 4 bases at J, with 13 bases in the middle. Germline V gives CDR1 SGHDN, CDR2 FVKESK. The CDR3 is made up of 15 amino acids.

The chain is built from TRBV2 and TRBJ1-3, with a weak D call TRBD1 (6 bases). The germline V gene encodes CDR1 SNHLY and CDR2 FYNNEI. CDR3 size: 13 residues. The germline V and J ends were trimmed by 7 bases and 7 bases, with 14 bases remaining between them. The CDR3 DNA is TGTGCCAGCACTCTCGGGGGGCTTAACACCATATATTTT. This gives the protein CASTLGGLNTIYF. The full variable domain, completed using reference TRBV2 and TRBJ1-3, is EPEVTQTPSHQVTQMGQEVILRCVPISNHLYFYWYRQILGQKVEFLVSFYNNEISEKSEIFDDQFSVERPDGSNFTLKIRSTKLEDSAMYFCASTLGGLNTIYFGEGSWLTVV.

The J gene is TRBJ1-2, the V gene TRBV28; D is perhaps TRBD1 (6 bases). There are 13 residues in the CDR3. The V gene lost 3 bases and the J gene lost 5 bases, with 10 bases spanning the gap. From germline, CDR1 is MDHEN and CDR2 SYDVKM. The CDR3 sequence: CASSFTGWYGYTF. CDR3 nucleotides: TGTGCCAGCAGTTTCACAGGGTGGTATGGCTACACCTTC.

The chain combines TRBV5-1 with TRBJ1-1; D unclear. Trimming stripped 0 bases from V and 1 base from J, with 7 bases between. The CDR3 sequence is 14 residues long. The V gene's germline CDR1 is SGHRS and CDR2 YFSETQ. CDR3 sequence reads: CASSLDSGNTEAFF. The CDR3, as DNA: TGCGCCAGCAGCTTGGACAGCGGGAACACTGAAGCTTTCTTT.

This chain links TRBV4-2 with TRBJ2-2, with TRBD2 as a possible D gene (5 bases). There are 18 residues in the CDR3. CDR1 and CDR2 from the germline V gene are LGHNA and YNFKEQ. Trimming cost V 0 bases and J 3 bases, with 17 bases left between them. The CDR3 DNA follows: TGTGCCAGCAGCCAAGATCGAGACGGGAATCGTTACACCGGGGAGCTGTTTTTT. It yields the protein CASSQDRDGNRYTGELFF.

J is TRBJ2-3 and V is TRBV4-2; TRBD2 matches at 7 bases. Germline V gives CDR1 LGHNA, CDR2 YNFKEQ. CDR3 length: 14 residues. V lost 5 bases, J lost 2 bases, and 4 bases stayed unmatched. DNA for the CDR3: TGTGCCAGCAGCGCGGGGGTTCCCACAGATACGCAGTATTTT. Translation gives CASSAGVPTDTQYF.

DNA of the CDR3: TGTGCCAGCAGTGCGAATGGACAATTTTTTGTGGGCTACACCTTC. It translates to CASSANGQFFVGYTF. The rearrangement uses TRBV25-1 and TRBJ1-2; weak D call: TRBD1 (5 bases). The V gene's germline CDR1 is MGHDK and CDR2 SYGVNS. The CDR3 contains 15 residues. V was cut by 4 bases and J by 8 bases, with 20 bases left in between.

This chain uses TRBV6-5 with TRBJ1-4; no clear D. The CDR3 loop spans 14 amino acids. The V end lost 5 bases, the J end lost 2 bases, and 9 bases lay between the germline ends. Germline lookup yields CDR1 MNHEY and CDR2 SVGAGI. The CDR3 sequence: CASSTGRTNEKLFF. The CDR3, as DNA: TGTGCCAGCAGTACTGGGAGGACTAATGAAAAACTGTTTTTT.

The chain recombines TRBV11-2 with TRBJ1-4, with TRBD1 as a possible D gene (5 bases). V lost 1 base to trimming and J lost 3 bases, with 12 bases between them. The CDR3 runs to 16 residues. Germline assignment: CDR1 SGHAT and CDR2 FQNNGV. The chain's CDR3 is CASSLGPGVPNEKLFF. The CDR3 nucleotides read TGTGCCAGCAGCTTAGGTCCGGGGGTCCCTAATGAAAAACTGTTTTTT.

The CDR3: CASSPWTSGRAYEQYF. In DNA, the CDR3 is TGTGCCAGCAGTCCCTGGACTAGCGGGAGGGCCTACGAGCAGTACTTC. This chain connects TRBV27 to TRBJ2-7, with 15 bases fitting TRBD2. The CDR3 is made up of 16 amino acids. Looked up from germline, CDR1 is MNHEY and CDR2 is SMNVEV (reference sequence). With 5 bases clipped from V and 2 bases from J, the junction kept 4 bases outside the gene matches.

The CDR3 is CASSPDQAGTFYGYTF. Written as DNA, the CDR3 is TGTGCCAGCTCACCCGATCAGGCCGGAACCTTCTATGGCTACACCTTC. V gene TRBV18 combines with J gene TRBJ1-2; no definite D call. The germline CDR1 and CDR2 sequences are KGHSH and LQKENI. Trimming pared 3 bases from V and 4 bases from J, leaving 18 bases between. The CDR3 is made up of 16 amino acids.

This clone was picked up a small number of times. This chain connects TRBV7-3 to TRBJ2-5, with D perhaps TRBD1 (7 bases). Germline CDR1 reads SGHTA; CDR2 reads FQGTGA. The length of the CDR3 is 14 residues. V was cut by 10 bases and J by 3 bases, with 18 bases left in between. The CDR3 protein is CAKEAGGLEETQYF. The CDR3 nucleotides read TGTGCCAAGGAGGCAGGGGGGTTGGAAGAGACCCAGTACTTC.

This chain joins TRBV27 and TRBJ1-5, with a possible D match to TRBD1 (5 bases). The CDR3 totals 16 residues. Per the germline V gene, CDR1 is MNHEY and CDR2 is SMNVEV (reference sequence). Trimming removed 5 bases at V and 4 bases at J, with 18 bases between. The CDR3 is CASSDRQRTTNQPQHF. As DNA, the CDR3 is TGTGCCAGCAGTGACCGACAGAGAACTACAAATCAGCCCCAGCATTTT.

The V and J genes are TRBV5-1 and TRBJ1-1; D uncertain. The CDR3 length is 15 residues. V was pared by 0 bases and J by 4 bases, with 13 bases between. Per germline, CDR1 SGHRS and CDR2 YFSETQ. The CDR3 loop is CASSLVPEVGTEAFF. The CDR3 DNA reads as TGCGCCAGCAGCTTGGTCCCGGAGGTGGGCACTGAAGCTTTCTTT.

The chain's CDR3 is CSVDTSGGRMAFF. The CDR3 bases are TGCAGCGTTGATACTTCGGGGGGGCGTATGGCTTTCTTT. The J gene is TRBJ1-1, the V gene TRBV29-1, with D tentatively TRBD1 (6 bases). This CDR3 has 13 amino acids. Germline lookup yields CDR1 SQVTM and CDR2 ANQGSEA. V lost 3 bases and J 11 bases, leaving 19 bases between the germline ends.

The chain has TRBV23-1 and TRBJ2-4; no clear D. TRBV23-1 is an open reading frame whose function is uncertain. The V end was cut by 5 bases, the J end by 0 bases, with 8 bases between. This CDR3 is built from 14 residues. The CDR3, as DNA: TGCGCCAGCAGTTACAGATTAGCCAAAAACATTCAGTACTTC. Its translation is CASSYRLAKNIQYF.

V and J are TRBV13 and TRBJ1-2; 8 bases line up with TRBD1. There are 16 residues in the CDR3. In germline, CDR1 is PRHDT, CDR2 FYEKMQ (reference sequence). Losses at the gene ends were 1 base for V and 3 bases for J; bases not matched to a gene: 7. The CDR3 is CASSLVQGAPHYGYTF. DNA for the CDR3: TGTGCCAGCAGCTTAGTGCAGGGGGCTCCCCACTATGGCTACACCTTC.

J is TRBJ1-2 and V is TRBV29-1; D is unresolved. V lost 4 bases and J lost 8, with 17 bases in between. The germline gives CDR1 SQVTM, CDR2 ANQGSEA. This CDR3 spans 13 amino acids. CDR3 in amino acids: CSVVDQITKGYTF. CDR3 bases: TGCAGCGTTGTCGACCAGATAACTAAGGGCTACACCTTC.

V is TRBV7-2 and J is TRBJ2-1; D uncertain. Germline CDR1 reads SGHTA; CDR2 reads FQGNSA. Trimming removed 3 bases from V and 1 base from J, with 4 bases in between. The CDR3 is made up of 13 amino acids. The CDR3 here is CASSFRSYNEQFF. The CDR3 bases are TGTGCCAGCAGCTTCAGGTCCTACAATGAGCAGTTCTTC.

This chain joins TRBV10-1 and TRBJ1-3; D gene uncertain. CDR1 WNHNN and CDR2 SYGVQD come from the germline V gene (reference sequence). The CDR3 spans 14 residues. With 1 base removed from V and 4 bases from J, the gap between germline ends came to 8 bases. This CDR3 reads CASSEYRAGNTIYF. DNA of the CDR3: TGCGCCAGCAGTGAGTACAGAGCCGGAAACACCATATATTTT.

V and J are TRBV7-2 and TRBJ2-2; D is undetermined. The CDR3 sequence is 13 residues long. V lost 5 bases and J 1 base, leaving 5 bases between the germline ends. Germline-derived CDR1 and CDR2 are SGHTA and FQGNSA. CDR3 sequence reads: CASSPRNTGELFF. CDR3 in DNA: TGTGCCAGCAGCCCGAGGAACACCGGGGAGCTGTTTTTT.

The chain is built from TRBV6-5 and TRBJ1-6, with D uncertain. Deletions cut 2 bases from V and 8 bases from J, with 10 bases between. In germline, CDR1 is MNHEY, CDR2 SVGAGI. The CDR3 consists of 14 residues. CDR3 nucleotide sequence: TGTGCCAGCAGTTACGGGGAGCAGTATTCACCCCTCCACTTT. It encodes CASSYGEQYSPLHF.

The V and J genes are TRBV5-1 and TRBJ1-4; D gene ambiguous. V was clipped by 6 bases and J by 6 bases, with 15 bases between them. Germline V gene lookup returns CDR1 SGHRS and CDR2 YFSETQ. This CDR3 is built from 14 residues. The chain's CDR3 is CASTLGGQDEKLFF. The CDR3 DNA reads as TGCGCCAGCACCCTAGGAGGCCAGGATGAAAAACTGTTTTTT.

The chain recombines TRBV12-3 or TRBV12-4 with TRBJ1-2, with D unresolved. The V gene lost 3 bases and the J gene lost 6 bases, with 11 bases spanning the gap. CDR3 length equals 13 residues. The CDR3 loop is CASSFPEDDGYTF. The CDR3 DNA is TGTGCCAGCAGTTTCCCGGAGGACGATGGCTACACCTTC.

The J gene is TRBJ1-5, the V gene TRBV7-2; 10 bases line up with TRBD1. The junction had 10 bases not matched to a gene; V was cut back by 7 bases and J by 7 bases. The length of the CDR3 is 15 residues. The V gene's germline CDR1 is SGHTA and CDR2 FQGNSA. DNA of the CDR3: TGTGCCAGCAACCCGACAGGGGGCGGGTGGCAGCCCCAGCATTTT. The encoded protein is CASNPTGGGWQPQHF. Full variable domain (outside the CDR3, taken from reference TRBV7-2 and TRBJ1-5): GAGVSQSPSNKVTEKGKDVELRCDPISGHTALYWYRQSLGQGLEFLIYFQGNSAPDKSGLPSDRFSAERTGGSVSTLTIQRTQQEDSAVYLCASNPTGGGWQPQHFGDGTRLSIL.

The chain carries TRBV2 and TRBJ1-6; no definite D call. V shed 4 bases and J shed 12 bases, with 10 bases lying between them. CDR3 length: 12 amino acids. Germline V gene data show CDR1 as SNHLY and CDR2 as FYNNEI. Here the CDR3 DNA reads TGTGCCAGCAGTGGGGCCCAGGTACCCCTCCACTTT. Protein: CASSGAQVPLHF.

V is TRBV2 and J is TRBJ2-1; tentatively, D is TRBD1 (6 bases). Germline-derived CDR1 and CDR2 are SNHLY and FYNNEI. The CDR3 runs to 14 residues. V was trimmed by 1 base and J by 8 bases, leaving 12 bases between them. This chain's CDR3 is CASSEEQGSDEQFF. CDR3 sequence (DNA): TGTGCCAGCAGTGAAGAACAGGGTAGCGATGAGCAGTTCTTC.

Details on this clone: The same CDR3 arises from other DNA sequences in this sample as well. CDR3 coding DNA: TGTGCCAGCAGTTTAACAGGGGACAATCAGCCCCAGCATTTT. Translation gives CASSLTGDNQPQHF. This chain joins TRBV27 and TRBJ1-5; 7 nucleotides align to TRBD1. This CDR3 has 14 residues. V was clipped by 2 bases and J by 3 bases; unmatched bases: 1. CDR1 is MNHEY, CDR2 SMNVEV, per germline (reference sequence).

This clone was found once. The rearrangement joins TRBV29-1 to TRBJ2-7, with TRBD2 matching over 9 bases. Trimming removed 6 bases from V and 2 bases from J; junction bases left unmatched: 5. Germline V gene lookup returns CDR1 SQVTM and CDR2 ANQGSEA. This CDR3 region has 13 residues. In nucleotides, the CDR3 is TGCAGCGTGAGGGCGGGGGGGGCCTACGAGCAGTACTTC. Protein product: CSVRAGGAYEQYF.

The chain couples TRBV9 to TRBJ2-1, with 12 bases identical to TRBD1. The CDR3 is 15 residues long. From germline, CDR1 is SGDLS and CDR2 YYNGEE. V lost 1 base, J lost 9 bases, and 5 bases stayed unmatched. The CDR3 protein is CASSVWGQGAFEQFF. The CDR3 DNA is TGTGCCAGCAGCGTATGGGGACAGGGGGCGTTTGAGCAGTTCTTC.

This clone was counted a single time. V is TRBV6-5 and J is TRBJ2-7, with 7 bases lining up with TRBD1. V shed 6 bases and J 2 bases; nucleotides not matched to a gene: 10. The germline CDR1 and CDR2 sequences are MNHEY and SVGAGI. The CDR3 has 15 residues. The CDR3 spells CASRGTGDRAYEQYF. The DNA for the CDR3 is TGTGCCAGCAGGGGTACAGGGGACAGAGCCTACGAGCAGTACTTC.

The CDR3 sequence: CALGTGRSSYNEQFF. The CDR3 DNA sequence: TGTGCCTTGGGCACGGGTCGGAGCTCCTACAATGAGCAGTTCTTC. The rearrangement links TRBV30 to TRBJ2-1; D is uncertain. Trimming left V 7 bases short and J 0 bases short, with 16 bases between. Per germline, CDR1 GTSNPN and CDR2 SVGIG (reference sequence). This CDR3 is 15 amino acids long. Filled out from reference TRBV30 and TRBJ2-1, the complete variable domain reads SQTIHQWPATLVQPVGSPLSLECTVEGTSNPNLYWYRQAAGRGLQLLFYSVGIGQISSEVPQNLSASRPQDRQFILSSKKLLLSDSGFYLCALGTGRSSYNEQFFGPGTRLTVL.